This TCR beta chain was retrieved from a study of shared clonotypes between healthy human individuals. This table comes from immunoSEQ multiplex PCR, and its TCRdb copy is limited to in-frame clones, with some not included. The sample shows hundreds of thousands of clones, approximately 97% of them seen only once. Trimming cost V 5 bases and J 7 bases; bases outside gene matches: 5. This CDR3 contains 13 residues. Looked up from germline, CDR1 is SGHRS and CDR2 is YFSETQ. The rearrangement uses TRBV5-1 and TRBJ2-1, with 8 bases matching TRBD2. The TCR originated in a man aged 30-40 years in good health. The sample comprised memory CD8+ T cells sorted from blood. This sample's subset: CD45RO+ cells pooled with CCR7-negative TemRA cells. The CDR3 DNA is TGCGCCAGCAGGGTGGAGCGGGAGAATGAGCAGTTCTTC. Translation gives CASRVERENEQFF.